The 3 T cell receptor beta chains below were found in one sample sequenced in a study of T cell responses to AZD1222 COVID-19 vaccine. Profiling relied on immunoSEQ multiplex PCR, and the TCRdb table lists in-frame clones only, not all of them. The repertoire holds 120,000 to 150,000 clones, with about 92% as singletons. The specimen comprised peripheral blood, sampled on day 0 of AZD1222 vaccination. The receptors derive from an adult in good health.

The rearrangement joins TRBV3-1 (or the pseudogene TRBV3-2) to TRBJ1-1, with a weak D call TRBD1 (6 bases). The ends were cut back, 4 bases at V and 2 bases at J, with 14 bases in the middle. The CDR3 is 15 amino acids. Germline CDR1 is LGHDT and CDR2 is YNNKEL (reference sequence). CDR3 in DNA: TGTGCCAGCAGCCGTAAAGGGGGAGTCAACACTGAAGCTTTCTTT. As protein: CASSRKGGVNTEAFF.

The CDR3 region is CAISESLNLYGYTF. In DNA form, the CDR3 reads TGTGCCATCAGTGAGTCGCTAAACCTCTATGGCTACACCTTC. The rearrangement links TRBV10-3 to TRBJ1-2; D is unresolved. Germline V lookup: CDR1 ENHRY, CDR2 SYGVKD. CDR3 length equals 14 residues. Trimming cost V 0 bases and J 4 bases, with 9 bases left between them.

This sequence joins TRBV5-6 and TRBJ1-4; D remains ambiguous. Trimming removed 2 bases at V and 5 bases at J, with 16 bases between. Germline CDR1 reads SGHDT; CDR2 reads YYEEEE. This CDR3 contains 16 residues. CDR3 loop: CASSFYRGGQNEKLFF. The CDR3 bases are TGTGCCAGCAGCTTTTACCGGGGAGGCCAGAATGAAAAACTGTTTTTT.